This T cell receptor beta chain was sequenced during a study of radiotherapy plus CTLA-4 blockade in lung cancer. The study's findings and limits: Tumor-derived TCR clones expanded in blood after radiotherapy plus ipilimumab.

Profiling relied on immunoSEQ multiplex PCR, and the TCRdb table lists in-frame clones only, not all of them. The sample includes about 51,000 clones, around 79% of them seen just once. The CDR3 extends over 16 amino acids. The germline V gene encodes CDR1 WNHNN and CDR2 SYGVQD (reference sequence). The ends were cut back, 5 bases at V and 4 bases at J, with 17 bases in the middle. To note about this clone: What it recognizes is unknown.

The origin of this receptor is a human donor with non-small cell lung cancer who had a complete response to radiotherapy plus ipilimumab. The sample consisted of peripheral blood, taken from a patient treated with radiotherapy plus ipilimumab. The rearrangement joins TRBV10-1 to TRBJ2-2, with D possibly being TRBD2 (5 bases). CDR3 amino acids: CASSLATGSGTGELFF. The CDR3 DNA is TGCGCCAGCAGTCTTGCAACGGGGTCCGGCACCGGGGAGCTGTTTTTT.